This T cell receptor beta chain was observed in a study of Ad26.COV2.S vaccination and SARS-CoV-2 variants. CDR3 length: 15 amino acids. The ends were cut back, 0 bases at V and 0 bases at J, with 6 bases in the middle. Germline V gives CDR1 SGHTA, CDR2 FQGTGA. This table comes from immunoSEQ multiplex PCR, and its TCRdb copy is limited to in-frame clones, with some not included. The sample has about 350,000 clones, 80% to 90% seen once. Treatment defined: some 20 received Ad26.COV2.S at low or high dose, single or two shots; several received placebo; per-sample allocation not given. Sampling took place 63 days after the first vaccine or placebo injection. What was given as vaccine was an Ad26 vector encoding Wuhan-strain SARS-CoV-2 spike. Findings of the study overall: Considerable breadth of spike-specific CD8+ and CD4+ T cell responses has reportedly been documented following vaccination. Total T cell responses, in the TCR breadth and depth analyses, may have been underestimated.

Note on this clone: The antigen is undetermined.

The J gene is TRBJ2-1, the V gene TRBV7-3, with no clear D. The sample consisted of peripheral blood, taken in a trial of Ad26.COV2.S vaccine versus placebo. The TCR sequence derives from a person between 18 and 60 years old who received the Ad26.COV2.S COVID-19 vaccine or a placebo. In DNA, the CDR3 is TGTGCCAGCAGCTTAACAGGGAACTCCTACAATGAGCAGTTCTTC. As protein: CASSLTGNSYNEQFF.